This T cell receptor (beta chain) was retrieved from a study of identical twins. V gave up 2 bases and J gave up 3 bases, with 5 bases separating them. CDR3 length equals 13 residues. CDR1 SGHVS and CDR2 FQNEAQ come from the germline V gene. Template switching supplied a universal primer site; unique molecular identifiers were carried on the cDNA. TCRdb independently ran MiXCR on the 5' RACE reads; one entry per CDR3 protein. The sample contains 500,000 to 650,000 distinct CDR3 sequences, less than 9% of which appear only once. Study-wide findings and caveats: Out-of-frame beta chain sequences displayed weaker excess sharing between twins. Invariant T cells like MAIT and iNKT could partly confound the zero-insertion analyses. Cord blood beta clonotypes that were abundant carried fewer insertions, and memory repertoires showed no such trend.

Points on this clonotype: Antigen: not known. This CDR3 fails to terminate in the conserved phenylalanine or tryptophan, so it likely reflects a read error.

The data were also submitted as part of a second study, on yellow fever vaccine responses in identical twins.

V gene TRBV7-8 combines with J gene TRBJ2-1, with D maybe TRBD1 (5 bases). The sample was PBMCs. This TCR was sampled from a woman aged 18-29 years in good health. The CDR3 DNA follows: TGTGCCAGCAGCTTAACAGGCTACAATGAGCAGTTCTTA. This sequence encodes CASSLTGYNEQFL.